This T cell receptor beta chain was sequenced during a study of blood T cell repertoires in COVID-19. Here immunoSEQ multiplex PCR was the method, and the copy in TCRdb shows in-frame clones only, minus some. Among approximately 260,000 clones listed, 82% were seen once. Germline V CDR1 and CDR2: ENHRY, SYGVKD. This CDR3 has 15 residues. Trimming removed 6 bases from V and 0 bases from J, with 12 bases in between. Sequenced input: peripheral blood. The chain carries TRBV10-3 and TRBJ1-3; possibly TRBD1 for D (6 bases). The source is a woman in her fifties or sixties with active or convalescent COVID-19. The CDR3 DNA reads TGTGCCATCAGGCCAGGGGCTTCCTCTGGAAACACCATATATTTT. Amino acid sequence: CAIRPGASSGNTIYF.